This TCR beta chain was identified in a study of cytomegalovirus exposure and HLA in healthy donors. The CDR3 spans 15 residues. Trimming took 3 bases from V and 8 from J, leaving 14 bases between them. Germline CDR1 is MGHRA and CDR2 is YSYEKL. Broader study findings: A missense variant in DCLRE1C was later tied to TCR beta V- and J-gene trimming. Some TCR beta chains (more than 150 of them) were listed as cytomegalovirus-associated. Within a later analysis, the majority of CMV-associated TCR beta chains appeared HLA-restricted.

To note about this clone: The target antigen is unknown.

PCR used 60 Vbeta primers and 13 Jbeta primers. Generated by immunoSEQ multiplex PCR, the TCRdb table keeps only in-frame clones and is missing some. The top ten clones hold 0.95% to 1.1% of a sample with about 120,000 clones, about 80% of them seen once. Investigators did not record CMV serostatus for this donor. This chain links TRBV4-1 with TRBJ1-6; TRBD1 might be the D (5 bases). Sequencing was performed on PBMCs. This sequence was found in a human donor in good health. CDR3 in DNA: TGCGCCAGCAGCCAGTCGGACATAAAATATTCACCCCTCCACTTT. Amino acid sequence: CASSQSDIKYSPLHF.